These 29 T cell receptor beta chains were all obtained from the same sample, sequenced in a study of tumor-infiltrating lymphocytes in localized non-small cell lung cancer. TCRdb's table, derived via immunoSEQ multiplex PCR, lists solely in-frame clones and lacks some. The table shows around 8,900 clones, with roughly 78% occurring only once. The material sequenced was lung tumor tissue. These receptors originate from a human donor with non-small cell lung cancer.

The genes are TRBV6-1 and TRBJ1-1; the match to TRBD1 covers 8 bases. The germline V gene encodes CDR1 MNHNS and CDR2 SASEGT. The CDR3 covers 13 residues. The J segment lost 11 bases and the V segment lost 3 bases, leaving 8 bases of the junction unmatched. CDR3 DNA sequence: TGTGCCAGCAGTGAGACAGGGGTCCCTGGGGCTTTCTTT. It specifies CASSETGVPGAFF.

The chain recombines TRBV18 with TRBJ2-1; weak D call: TRBD1 (5 bases). Germline assignment: CDR1 KGHSH and CDR2 LQKENI. The CDR3 loop spans 16 amino acids. The V and J ends lost 2 bases and 0 bases respectively, with 11 bases between them. The CDR3 sequence is CASSPNPTASYNEQFF. In DNA, the CDR3 is TGTGCCAGCTCACCAAACCCGACAGCCTCCTACAATGAGCAGTTCTTC.

This chain connects TRBV11-1 to TRBJ2-1; either TRBD1 or TRBD2 may supply D (5 bases each). The length of the CDR3 is 15 residues. V was pared by 5 bases and J by 0 bases, with 11 bases between. CDR1 and CDR2 (germline): SGHAT, FQDESV (reference sequence). CDR3 amino acids: CASSRDPSSYNEQFF. In DNA, the CDR3 is TGTGCCAGCAGCCGGGACCCCAGCTCCTACAATGAGCAGTTCTTC. The full variable domain, in which reference TRBV11-1 and TRBJ2-1 provide the parts outside the CDR3, is EAEVAQSPRYKITEKSQAVAFWCDPISGHATLYWYRQILGQGPELLVQFQDESVVDDSQLPKDRFSAERLKGVDSTLKIQPAELGDSAMYLCASSRDPSSYNEQFFGPGTRLTVL.

This sequence joins TRBV4-1 and TRBJ1-3; D remains unclear. CDR1 and CDR2 from the germline V gene are MGHRA and YSYEKL. V was shortened by 0 bases and J by 2 bases, with 14 bases between the two germline ends. The CDR3 length is 17 residues. The CDR3 is CASSQDPGFSPGNTIYF. CDR3 bases: TGCGCCAGCAGCCAAGACCCGGGATTTTCGCCTGGAAACACCATATATTTT.

V and J are TRBV2 and TRBJ2-1, with D tentatively TRBD2 (5 bases). V was clipped by 7 bases and J by 8 bases, with 21 bases between them. CDR3 length: 15 residues. Germline-derived CDR1 and CDR2 are SNHLY and FYNNEI. CDR3 region: CASNPGPSRVYEQFF. CDR3 sequence (DNA): TGTGCCAGCAACCCTGGCCCTAGCCGGGTATATGAGCAGTTCTTC.

The chain uses TRBV6-5 and TRBJ2-7; no firm D call. The CDR3 consists of 14 residues. CDR1 is MNHEY and CDR2 is SVGAGI in the germline V gene. V was pared by 0 bases and J by 5 bases, with 11 bases between. CDR3 region: CASSYSILGNEQYF. The CDR3 coding sequence is TGTGCCAGCAGTTACTCGATCCTAGGGAACGAGCAGTACTTC.

The chain carries TRBV9 and TRBJ1-5, with a possible D match to TRBD1 (6 bases). Trimming took off 0 bases at V and 5 bases at J, with 9 bases between the two ends. The CDR3 runs 14 residues. Germline-derived CDR1 and CDR2 are SGDLS and YYNGEE. CDR3 region: CASSVGQDYQPQHF. The CDR3 bases are TGTGCCAGCAGCGTAGGACAGGACTATCAGCCCCAGCATTTT.

V and J are TRBV7-6 and TRBJ1-6; maybe TRBD1 (5 bases). V lost 3 bases, J lost 8 bases, and 11 bases lay in between. Germline CDR1 is SGHVS and CDR2 is FNYEAQ. The CDR3 spans 14 residues. The CDR3 coding sequence is TGTGCCAGCAGCTTGCGGGGGGATGATTCACCCCTCCACTTT. Translating it yields CASSLRGDDSPLHF. Drawing the rest from reference TRBV7-6 and TRBJ1-6, the complete variable domain is GAGVSQSPRYKVTKRGQDVALRCDPISGHVSLYWYRQALGQGPEFLTYFNYEAQQDKSGLPNDRFSAERPEGSISTLTIQRTEQRDSAMYRCASSLRGDDSPLHFGNGTRLTVT.

The chain has TRBV6-5 and TRBJ2-7; TRBD1 agrees at 11 bases. Germline CDR1 MNHEY, CDR2 SVGAGI. This CDR3 has 16 residues. With 4 bases clipped from V and 2 bases from J, the junction kept 7 bases outside the gene matches. The CDR3 bases are TGTGCCAGCAGTTCCTCAGGGACAGGGGGGACCTACGAGCAGTACTTC. Translated: CASSSSGTGGTYEQYF.

J is TRBJ1-2 and V is TRBV9; 9 bases are a match to TRBD1. J lost 6 bases, V lost 2 bases, and 5 bases had no gene match. In germline, CDR1 is SGDLS, CDR2 YYNGEE. CDR3 length: 14 residues. CDR3 residues: CASSVHTGGHGYTF. The CDR3 DNA reads as TGTGCCAGCAGCGTCCATACAGGGGGCCATGGCTACACCTTC.

This clone appeared a few times. The CDR3 reads CASSLDVEGALEQFF. The CDR3 nucleotides read TGTGCCAGCAGCTTGGACGTAGAGGGGGCGCTTGAGCAGTTCTTC. The chain has TRBV5-6 and TRBJ2-1; 7 nucleotides align to TRBD1. From germline, CDR1 is SGHDT and CDR2 YYEEEE. The CDR3 has 15 amino acids. V lost 0 bases to trimming and J lost 9 bases; unmatched junction nucleotides: 9.

The chain is built from TRBV5-6 and TRBJ2-5; D is undetermined. Trimming took off 1 base at V and 5 bases at J, with 3 bases between the two ends. The CDR3 runs 11 residues. CDR1 is SGHDT and CDR2 is YYEEEE in the germline V gene. The CDR3 loop reads CASSLMETQYF. The DNA of the CDR3 is TGTGCCAGCAGCTTGATGGAGACCCAGTACTTC.

By frequency in the sample, this clone is medium-sized. The chain uses TRBV29-1 and TRBJ2-7; 8 nucleotides line up with TRBD2. CDR3 size: 14 residues. V lost 6 bases and J lost 4; bases outside the gene matches: 11. The germline gives CDR1 SQVTM, CDR2 ANQGSEA. The DNA of the CDR3 is TGCAGCGTCAAAAGCGGGAGCTTAGCTTACGAGCAGTACTTC. It yields the protein CSVKSGSLAYEQYF.

This clone was seen only once. This chain links TRBV14 with TRBJ2-2; D remains ambiguous. The length of the CDR3 is 14 residues. V was cut by 4 bases and J by 5 bases, with 11 bases left in between. The V gene's germline CDR1 is SGHDN and CDR2 FVKESK. As DNA, the CDR3 is TGTGCCAGCAGCCCCTCGATAGTTACCGGGGAGCTGTTTTTT. It specifies CASSPSIVTGELFF.

The chain is built from TRBV9 and TRBJ1-1; the D is unclear. Germline CDR1 and CDR2: SGDLS and YYNGEE. This CDR3 comprises 15 residues. V gave up 0 bases and J gave up 4 bases, with 13 bases separating them. The CDR3 coding sequence is TGTGCCAGCAGCGTAGGTGCGGTAGCTCGCACTGAAGCTTTCTTT. This translates into CASSVGAVARTEAFF. Combining the CDR3 with reference TRBV9 and TRBJ1-1 gives the whole variable domain DSGVTQTPKHLITATGQRVTLRCSPRSGDLSVYWYQQSLDQGLQFLIQYYNGEERAKGNILERFSAQQFPDLHSELNLSSLELGDSALYFCASSVGAVARTEAFFGQGTRLTVV.

The V gene is TRBV4-3, the J gene TRBJ1-2, with 11 bases matching TRBD1. There are 17 residues in the CDR3. V lost 0 bases and J lost 8; bases outside the gene matches: 11. The germline V gene has CDR1 LGHNA and CDR2 YSLEER. The CDR3 protein is CASSQEPPGQGAQGYTF. In DNA form, the CDR3 reads TGCGCCAGCAGCCAAGAACCCCCAGGACAGGGGGCGCAGGGCTACACCTTC.

The chain joins TRBV7-9 to TRBJ2-7, with 11 positions matching TRBD1. This CDR3 has 16 amino acids. Trimming removed 5 bases from V and 4 bases from J; junction bases left unmatched: 10. Germline V gene data show CDR1 as SEHNR and CDR2 as FQNEAQ (reference sequence). The CDR3 sequence: CASSNAGTGGGYEQYF. The CDR3 DNA reads TGTGCCAGCAGCAACGCCGGGACAGGGGGAGGTTACGAGCAGTACTTC.

The chain carries TRBV9 and TRBJ2-1, with D possibly TRBD1 on 5 matching bases. Germline-derived CDR1 and CDR2 are SGDLS and YYNGEE. The CDR3 contains 13 residues. V lost 4 bases and J 4 bases, leaving 9 bases between the germline ends. CDR3 DNA: TGTGCCAGCAGCTTCGACAGTTACAATGAGCAGTTCTTC. Translation gives CASSFDSYNEQFF.

The gene calls are TRBV4-3 and TRBJ1-6, with D unresolved. The CDR3 runs to 14 residues. Per germline, CDR1 LGHNA and CDR2 YSLEER. The V gene lost 0 bases and the J gene lost 6 bases, with 6 bases spanning the gap. The CDR3 coding sequence is TGCGCCAGCAGCCAAGATCGAGGTAATTCACCCCTCCACTTT. This translates into CASSQDRGNSPLHF.

CDR3 loop: CATWDGTAHYGYTF. Here the CDR3 DNA reads TGTGCCACCTGGGACGGGACAGCACACTATGGCTACACCTTC. V gene TRBV27 combines with J gene TRBJ1-2, with 7 bases matching TRBD1. Germline-derived CDR1 and CDR2 are MNHEY and SMNVEV (reference sequence). The CDR3 runs to 14 residues. The ends lost 10 bases at V and 3 bases at J; junction bases unmatched: 11.

The chain uses TRBV7-9 and TRBJ2-5; maybe TRBD1 (5 bases). The CDR3 is made up of 15 amino acids. V dropped 1 base and J dropped 6 bases, with 15 bases sitting between them. Germline-derived CDR1 and CDR2 are SEHNR and FQNEAQ (reference sequence). Here the CDR3 DNA reads TGTGCCAGCAGCTTAGTGGACCACAGGATGAAGACCCAGTACTTC. Translated, it gives CASSLVDHRMKTQYF. Based on the CDR3 plus reference TRBV7-9 and TRBJ2-5, the full variable domain is DTGVSQNPRHKITKRGQNVTFRCDPISEHNRLYWYRQTLGQGPEFLTYFQNEAQLEKSRLLSDRFSAERPKGSFSTLEIQRTEQGDSAMYLCASSLVDHRMKTQYFGPGTRLLVL.

This clone was counted only a few times. The chain has TRBV7-9 and TRBJ2-1; D not certain. The CDR3 is 12 residues long. Per germline, CDR1 SEHNR and CDR2 FQNEAQ (reference sequence). The V gene lost 8 bases and the J gene lost 3 bases, with 8 bases spanning the gap. DNA of the CDR3: TGTGCCAGCTCCGTGGGCTACAATGAGCAGTTCTTC. Protein product: CASSVGYNEQFF.

The V call is TRBV11-2, the J call TRBJ2-7; 7 bases map to TRBD1. The CDR3 is 15 residues long. The V segment lost 4 bases and the J segment 1 base; nucleotides outside the gene matches: 7. Germline V CDR1 and CDR2: SGHAT, FQNNGV. Here the CDR3 reads CASSYTQGRSYEQYF. As DNA, the CDR3 is TGTGCCAGCAGCTACACACAGGGGCGGTCCTACGAGCAGTACTTC.

The chain recombines TRBV6-5 with TRBJ2-2; no definite D call. CDR1 is MNHEY, CDR2 SVGAGI, per germline. The CDR3 totals 15 residues. V was clipped by 0 bases and J by 1 base, with 6 bases between them. The CDR3 DNA reads TGTGCCAGCAGTTACTCGCCAATGAACACCGGGGAGCTGTTTTTT. Its protein is CASSYSPMNTGELFF.

V is TRBV29-1 and J is TRBJ2-7; 11 nucleotides line up with TRBD1. V lost 6 bases to trimming and J lost 2 bases; unmatched junction nucleotides: 9. Germline V gene lookup returns CDR1 SQVTM and CDR2 ANQGSEA. The CDR3 contains 15 residues. The CDR3 loop reads CSVQKGTGGAYEQYF. CDR3 bases: TGCAGCGTCCAAAAGGGGACAGGGGGGGCCTACGAGCAGTACTTC.

This sequence joins TRBV7-8 and TRBJ1-5; D is perhaps TRBD1 (5 bases). This CDR3 contains 18 residues. The germline V and J ends were trimmed by 0 bases and 5 bases, with 20 bases remaining between them. Germline CDR1 SGHVS, CDR2 FQNEAQ. CDR3 bases: TGTGCCAGCAGCTTAGCGCAGGCGGGGACCTGGGGGGATCAGCCCCAGCATTTT. Its protein is CASSLAQAGTWGDQPQHF.

The chain joins TRBV18 to TRBJ2-2, with 8 positions matching TRBD1. The V and J ends lost 3 bases and 2 bases, in that order; junction bases with no gene match: 8. The CDR3 runs to 17 residues. Germline CDR1 reads KGHSH; CDR2 reads LQKENI. The CDR3 DNA reads TGTGCCAGCTCACCGGGCAGGGGGCCAGATAACACCGGGGAGCTGTTTTTT. Amino acid sequence: CASSPGRGPDNTGELFF.

The CDR3 DNA is TGTGCCAGCAAGCTGACCTCTGTAGATGGCTACACCTTC. Translating gives CASKLTSVDGYTF. The chain links TRBV27 to TRBJ1-2; D is ambiguous. The CDR3 contains 13 residues. V lost 7 bases, J lost 6 bases, and 15 bases lay in between. Germline V gives CDR1 MNHEY, CDR2 SMNVEV (reference sequence).

This clone is classed as medium-sized. This chain uses TRBV7-3 with TRBJ2-2, with no clear D. Deletions cut 6 bases from V and 6 bases from J, with 17 bases between. The CDR3 loop spans 15 amino acids. Germline V gene data show CDR1 as SGHTA and CDR2 as FQGTGA. The CDR3 spells CASRGDKMGPGELFF. Here the CDR3 DNA reads TGTGCCAGCAGGGGCGATAAAATGGGTCCCGGGGAGCTGTTTTTT.